The clone carrying this T cell receptor beta chain was seen once. The antigen remains unidentified. This specimen belongs to a study of cytomegalovirus exposure and HLA in healthy donors. Background on the study: According to later analysis, the same platform produced the 90 to 150 validation and several hundred first-cohort repertoires.

This CDR3 is 15 amino acids long. The V end was cut by 4 bases, the J end by 3 bases, with 16 bases between. Germline CDR1 reads SGDLS; CDR2 reads YYNGEE. TCRdb's table, derived via immunoSEQ multiplex PCR, lists solely in-frame clones and lacks some. This sample has about 130,000 clones, with approximately 89% found just once. The study's findings and limits: In vitro data verified three CMV-associated chains as specific for CMV antigens. The authors enumerated some 160 TCR beta chains as linked to cytomegalovirus. Reports showed the classifier diagnosing cytomegalovirus status with high specificity and sensitivity.

The chain recombines TRBV9 with TRBJ2-5, with D possibly being TRBD1 (5 bases). What was sequenced was PBMCs. The TCR originated in a woman aged 18-29 years in good health and CMV-seronegative. DNA of the CDR3: TGTGCCAGCAGCCTCGCAGGGTTAGGCGAAGAGACCCAGTACTTC. This codes for CASSLAGLGEETQYF.